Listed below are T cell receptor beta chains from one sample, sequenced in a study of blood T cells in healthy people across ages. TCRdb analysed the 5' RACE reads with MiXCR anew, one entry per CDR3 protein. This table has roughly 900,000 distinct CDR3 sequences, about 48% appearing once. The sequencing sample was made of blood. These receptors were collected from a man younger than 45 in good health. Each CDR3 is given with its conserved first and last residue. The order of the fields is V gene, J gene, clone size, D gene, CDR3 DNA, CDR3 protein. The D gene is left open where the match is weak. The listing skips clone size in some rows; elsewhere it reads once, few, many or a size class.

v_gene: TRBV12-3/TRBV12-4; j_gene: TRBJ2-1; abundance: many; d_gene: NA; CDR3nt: TGTGCCAGCAGCCCAACGGGATACAATGAGCAGTTCTTC; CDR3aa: CASSPTGYNEQFF
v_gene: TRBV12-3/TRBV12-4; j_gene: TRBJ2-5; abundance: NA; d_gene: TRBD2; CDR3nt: TGTGCCAGCAGCCCACGGACTAGCACGTGGACCCAGTACTTC; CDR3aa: CASSPRTSTWTQYF
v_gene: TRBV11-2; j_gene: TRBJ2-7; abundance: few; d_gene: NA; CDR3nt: TGTGCCAGCAGCTTGGACTACAATGAGCAGTACTTC; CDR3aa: CASSLDYNEQYF
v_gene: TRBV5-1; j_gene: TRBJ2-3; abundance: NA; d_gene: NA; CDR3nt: TGCGCCAGCAGTCCAATCATCTCGGATACGCAGTATTTT; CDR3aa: CASSPIISDTQYF
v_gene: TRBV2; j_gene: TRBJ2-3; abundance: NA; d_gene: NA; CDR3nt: TGTGCCAGCAATAGTCCCCGCGCAGATACGCAGTATTTT; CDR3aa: CASNSPRADTQYF
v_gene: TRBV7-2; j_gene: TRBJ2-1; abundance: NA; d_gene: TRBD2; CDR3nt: TGTGCCAGCAGCCCGACTAGCGGACTTAGCTCCTACAATGAGCAGTTCTTC; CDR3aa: CASSPTSGLSSYNEQFF
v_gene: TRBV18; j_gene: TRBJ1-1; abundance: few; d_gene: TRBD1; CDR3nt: TGTGCCAGCTCACCCCGGGACAGGGACCGGACCACTGAAGCTTTCTTT; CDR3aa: CASSPRDRDRTTEAFF
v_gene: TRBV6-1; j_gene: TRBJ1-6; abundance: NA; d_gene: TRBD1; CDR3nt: TGTGCCAGCCGGGACAGGGCCAATTTAATGACACCCCTCCACTTT; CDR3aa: CASRDRANLMTPLHF
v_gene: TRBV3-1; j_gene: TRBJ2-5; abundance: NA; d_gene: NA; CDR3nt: TGTGCCAGCAGCCAAGGAGGGGGGTACCAAGAGACCCAGTACTTC; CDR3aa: CASSQGGGYQETQYF
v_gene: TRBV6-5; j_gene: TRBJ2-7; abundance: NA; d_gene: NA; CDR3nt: TGTGCCAGCAGCCTTGACCAGAACGAGCAGTACTTC; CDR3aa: CASSLDQNEQYF
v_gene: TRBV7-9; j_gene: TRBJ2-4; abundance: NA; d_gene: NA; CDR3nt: TGTGCCAGCAGCTTATCCGCTGTTGAAAACATTCAGTACTTC; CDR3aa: CASSLSAVENIQYF
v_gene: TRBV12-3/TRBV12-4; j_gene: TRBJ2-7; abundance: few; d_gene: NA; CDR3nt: TGTGCCAGCAGCCTTCAGGGGGGGAGCTCCTACGAGCAGTACTTC; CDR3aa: CASSLQGGSSYEQYF
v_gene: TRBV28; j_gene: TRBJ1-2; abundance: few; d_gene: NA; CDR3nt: TGTGCCAGCGTGCCCTCCCAAAATCCAGCCTTAGAGGGCTACACCTTC; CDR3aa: CASVPSQNPALEGYTF
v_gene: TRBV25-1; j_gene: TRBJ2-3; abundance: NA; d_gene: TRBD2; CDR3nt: TGTGCCAGCAGTGCGGCGCCCAGCGGGGATGGCACAGATACGCAGTATTTT; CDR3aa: CASSAAPSGDGTDTQYF
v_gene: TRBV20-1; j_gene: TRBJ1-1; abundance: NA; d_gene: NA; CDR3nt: TGCAGTGCTTCGGGGGAGTTGAGTACTGAAGCTTTCTTT; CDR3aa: CSASGELSTEAFF
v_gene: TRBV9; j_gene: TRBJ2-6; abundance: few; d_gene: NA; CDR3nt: TGTGCCAGCAGGGGGAGGAAAGGTTACTCTGGGGCCAACGTCCTGACTTTC; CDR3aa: CASRGRKGYSGANVLTF
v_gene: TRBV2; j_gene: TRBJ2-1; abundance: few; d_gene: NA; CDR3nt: TGTGCCAGCGGAGAGACATACCTTATGGAGCAGTTCTTC; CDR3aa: CASGETYLMEQFF
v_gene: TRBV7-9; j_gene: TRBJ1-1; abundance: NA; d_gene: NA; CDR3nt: TGTGCCAGCAGCCCAGGGGCGGGGAACACTGAAGCTTTCTTT; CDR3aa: CASSPGAGNTEAFF
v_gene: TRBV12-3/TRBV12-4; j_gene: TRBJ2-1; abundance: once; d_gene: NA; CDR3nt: TGTGCCAGCACCCAGAGCCCGAGCTCCTACGAGCAGTTCTTC; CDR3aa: CASTQSPSSYEQFF
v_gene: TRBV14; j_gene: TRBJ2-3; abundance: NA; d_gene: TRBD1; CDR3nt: TGTGCCAGCAGCCAAGGAACCTGGACAGGGTGGCAAGAGGATACGCAGTATTTT; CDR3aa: CASSQGTWTGWQEDTQYF
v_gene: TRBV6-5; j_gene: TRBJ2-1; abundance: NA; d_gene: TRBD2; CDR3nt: TGTGCCAGCAGGCCGGGACTAGCGGGGGGAAATGAGCAGTTCTTC; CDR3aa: CASRPGLAGGNEQFF
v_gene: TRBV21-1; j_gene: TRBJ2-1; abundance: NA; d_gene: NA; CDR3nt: TGTGCCAGCAGCAAATTAGAGACTAGGATGAACAATGAGCAGTTCTTC; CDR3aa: CASSKLETRMNNEQFF
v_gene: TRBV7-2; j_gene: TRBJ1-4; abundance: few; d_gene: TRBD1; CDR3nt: TGTGCCAGCAGCTTGACCCCCGGGACAGGACTCGAAAAACTGTTTTTT; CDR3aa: CASSLTPGTGLEKLFF
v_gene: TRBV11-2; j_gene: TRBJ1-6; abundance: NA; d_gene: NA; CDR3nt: TGTGCCAGCAGCTTAGTAAGGGCCGCGGGGGTTTCACCCCTCCACTTT; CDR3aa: CASSLVRAAGVSPLHF
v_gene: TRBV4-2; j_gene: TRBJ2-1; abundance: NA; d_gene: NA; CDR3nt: TGTGCCAGCAGCCAGTCGGGCGGGCGACACAATGAGCAGTTCTTC; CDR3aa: CASSQSGGRHNEQFF
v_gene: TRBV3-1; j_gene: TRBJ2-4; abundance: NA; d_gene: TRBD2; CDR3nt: TGTGCCAGCAGCCAAGAAAGGTTAGCGGGAGAGCAAGGGGTGCTAGCCAAAAACATTCAGTACTTC; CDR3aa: CASSQERLAGEQGVLAKNIQYF
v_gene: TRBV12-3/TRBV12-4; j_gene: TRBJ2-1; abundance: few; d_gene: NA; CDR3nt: TGTGCCAGCAGACACATTCGTCGCCGTGAGCAGTTCTTC; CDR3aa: CASRHIRRREQFF
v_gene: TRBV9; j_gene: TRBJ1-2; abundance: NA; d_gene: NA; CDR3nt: TGTGCCAGCAGCGTAGATGCCAGCCTCTCCTATGGCTACACCTTC; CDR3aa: CASSVDASLSYGYTF
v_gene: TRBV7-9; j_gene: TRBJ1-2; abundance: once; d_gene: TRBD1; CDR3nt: TGTGCCAGCAGCCTAGGGACAGGTCCCGGCTACACCTTC; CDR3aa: CASSLGTGPGYTF
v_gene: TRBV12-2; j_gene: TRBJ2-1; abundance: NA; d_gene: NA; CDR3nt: TGTGCAAGTCGCTTCCGGGACAGGGTATACAATGAGCAGTTCTTC; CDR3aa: CASRFRDRVYNEQFF
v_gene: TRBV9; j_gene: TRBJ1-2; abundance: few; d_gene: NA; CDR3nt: TGTGCCAGCAGCGTAGGACTGTCGGTTAACTATGGCTACACCTTC; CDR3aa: CASSVGLSVNYGYTF
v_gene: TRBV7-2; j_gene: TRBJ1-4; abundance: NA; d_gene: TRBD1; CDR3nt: TGTGCCAGCAGAAAGGGACAGGGGGCGCAGAATGAAAAACTGTTTTTT; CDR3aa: CASRKGQGAQNEKLFF
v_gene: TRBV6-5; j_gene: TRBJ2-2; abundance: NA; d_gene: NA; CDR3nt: TGTACCAGCAGTTACTCGAGGGCCGGGGAGCTGTTTTTT; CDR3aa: CTSSYSRAGELFF
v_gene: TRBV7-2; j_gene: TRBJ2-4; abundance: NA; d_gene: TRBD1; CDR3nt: TGTGCCAGCAGCTTATTCTTCATGGGACAGGGGAAAAACATTCAGTACTTC; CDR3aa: CASSLFFMGQGKNIQYF
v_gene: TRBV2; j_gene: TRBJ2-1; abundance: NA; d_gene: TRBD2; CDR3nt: TGTGCCAGCAGAGGGACTAGCGGGGTCATAAATGAGCAGTTCTTC; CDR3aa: CASRGTSGVINEQFF
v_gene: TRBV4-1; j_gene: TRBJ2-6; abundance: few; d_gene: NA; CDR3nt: TGCGCCGGCAGCCAAGATAGCTCTGGGGCCAACGTCCTGACTTTC; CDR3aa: CAGSQDSSGANVLTF
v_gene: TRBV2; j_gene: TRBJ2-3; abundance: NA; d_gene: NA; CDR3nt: TGTGCCAGCAGGGAGGGGACCGGACGATGGGATACGCAGTATTTT; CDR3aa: CASREGTGRWDTQYF
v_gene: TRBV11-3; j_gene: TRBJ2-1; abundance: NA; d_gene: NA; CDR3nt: TGTGCCAGCAGCTTAGGGGGGGGGCCTGGTGAGCAGTTCTTC; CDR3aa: CASSLGGGPGEQFF
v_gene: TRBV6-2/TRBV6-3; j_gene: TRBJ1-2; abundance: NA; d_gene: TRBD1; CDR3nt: TGTGCCAGCAGCCCGGACAGGGAGTCGGCTGGCTACACCTTC; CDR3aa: CASSPDRESAGYTF